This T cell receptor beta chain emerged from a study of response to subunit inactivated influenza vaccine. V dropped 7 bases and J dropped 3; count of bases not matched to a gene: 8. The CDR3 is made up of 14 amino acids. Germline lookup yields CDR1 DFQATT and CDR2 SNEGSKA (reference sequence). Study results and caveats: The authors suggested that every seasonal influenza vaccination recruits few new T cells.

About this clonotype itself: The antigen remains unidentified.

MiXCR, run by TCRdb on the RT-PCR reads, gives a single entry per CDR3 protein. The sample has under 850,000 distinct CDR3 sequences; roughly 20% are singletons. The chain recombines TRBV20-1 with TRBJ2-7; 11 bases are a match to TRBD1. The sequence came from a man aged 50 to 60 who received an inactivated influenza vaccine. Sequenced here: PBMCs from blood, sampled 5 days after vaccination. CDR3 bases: TGCAGTGTAGTTAAGGGACAGGGGGTCTACGAGCAGTACTTC. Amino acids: CSVVKGQGVYEQYF.